The rows below give T cell receptor beta chains drawn from one sample of a study of PD-L1 blockade in urothelial cancer. Only in-frame clones appear in the TCRdb table, and some are missing; sequencing was by immunoSEQ multiplex PCR. Of tens of thousands of clones listed, less than 90% were seen once; the top ten hold approximately 10%. Sequencing was performed on PBMCs, taken around atezolizumab (anti-PD-L1) treatment. The receptors here all came from a woman in her 70s with urothelial cancer. The CDR3 runs from the conserved cysteine through the conserved F or W. D genes are given only for firm matches. Size tells how often a clone was seen (once, few, many) or the class of an expanded clone, and some rows leave it out.

CDR3 length: 11; J gene: TRBJ2-3; D gene: NA; V gene: TRBV20-1; clone size: NA; CDR3 protein: CSAEHSDTQYF; CDR3 DNA: TGCAGTGCTGAACATTCAGATACGCAGTATTTT
CDR3 length: 17; J gene: TRBJ1-2; D gene: TRBD1; V gene: TRBV4-3; clone size: NA; CDR3 protein: CASSQEWARGPNYGYTF; CDR3 DNA: TGCGCCAGCAGCCAAGAATGGGCTAGGGGGCCTAACTATGGCTACACCTTC
CDR3 length: 14; J gene: TRBJ1-1; D gene: NA; V gene: TRBV6-1; clone size: few; CDR3 protein: CASSQTRGPTEAFF; CDR3 DNA: TGTGCCAGCAGTCAGACGCGAGGTCCCACTGAAGCTTTCTTT
CDR3 length: 15; J gene: TRBJ2-7; D gene: NA; V gene: TRBV6-5; clone size: NA; CDR3 protein: CASRLRTGRVYEQYF; CDR3 DNA: TGTGCCAGCAGACTTCGGACAGGGAGGGTCTACGAGCAGTACTTC
CDR3 length: 18; J gene: TRBJ2-3; D gene: TRBD2; V gene: TRBV4-2; clone size: NA; CDR3 protein: CASSQQRGPEASTDTQYF; CDR3 DNA: TGTGCCAGCAGCCAACAGCGGGGGCCCGAGGCTAGCACAGATACGCAGTATTTT
CDR3 length: 16; J gene: TRBJ1-2; D gene: TRBD1; V gene: TRBV5-1; clone size: NA; CDR3 protein: CASSLAGDRNNYGYTF; CDR3 DNA: TGCGCCAGCAGCTTGGCCGGGGACAGAAACAACTATGGCTACACCTTC
CDR3 length: 16; J gene: TRBJ2-7; D gene: TRBD2; V gene: TRBV7-8; clone size: NA; CDR3 protein: CASSLLAGGQSYEQYF; CDR3 DNA: TGTGCCAGCAGCTTATTAGCGGGAGGCCAATCCTACGAGCAGTACTTC
CDR3 length: 12; J gene: TRBJ2-1; D gene: NA; V gene: TRBV28; clone size: NA; CDR3 protein: CASSLLVNEQFF; CDR3 DNA: TGTGCCAGCAGTTTACTAGTAAATGAGCAGTTCTTC
CDR3 length: 15; J gene: TRBJ2-5; D gene: TRBD2; V gene: TRBV5-1; clone size: NA; CDR3 protein: CASSLSGGIGETQYF; CDR3 DNA: TGCGCCAGCAGCTTGTCGGGAGGTATCGGGGAGACCCAGTACTTC
CDR3 length: 18; J gene: TRBJ2-2; D gene: TRBD2; V gene: TRBV7-9; clone size: NA; CDR3 protein: CASSLTSGSRTNTGELFF; CDR3 DNA: TGTGCCAGCAGCTTAACTAGCGGGAGTCGAACGAACACCGGGGAGCTGTTTTTT
CDR3 length: 14; J gene: TRBJ2-2; D gene: NA; V gene: TRBV5-1; clone size: NA; CDR3 protein: CASSLEGAAGELFF; CDR3 DNA: TGCGCCAGCAGCTTGGAAGGTGCGGCCGGGGAGCTGTTTTTT
CDR3 length: 13; J gene: TRBJ2-2; D gene: TRBD2; V gene: TRBV5-1; clone size: NA; CDR3 protein: CASSPGGVGELFF; CDR3 DNA: TGCGCCAGCAGCCCGGGAGGAGTCGGGGAGCTGTTTTTT
CDR3 length: 15; J gene: TRBJ1-3; D gene: NA; V gene: TRBV15; clone size: NA; CDR3 protein: CATSYGAPPGNTIYF; CDR3 DNA: TGTGCCACCAGCTATGGGGCTCCTCCTGGAAACACCATATATTTT
CDR3 length: 15; J gene: TRBJ2-1; D gene: TRBD2; V gene: TRBV11-2; clone size: NA; CDR3 protein: CASSYRLAAYNEQFF; CDR3 DNA: TGTGCCAGCAGCTACCGACTAGCGGCCTACAATGAGCAGTTCTTC
CDR3 length: 14; J gene: TRBJ2-7; D gene: NA; V gene: TRBV30; clone size: NA; CDR3 protein: CAWSVGLGFYELYF; CDR3 DNA: TGTGCCTGGAGTGTAGGACTGGGGTTCTACGAGTTGTACTTC
CDR3 length: 15; J gene: TRBJ2-1; D gene: TRBD1; V gene: TRBV5-1; clone size: NA; CDR3 protein: CASSLSDRGHDEQFF; CDR3 DNA: TGCGCCAGCAGCTTGTCGGACAGGGGGCACGATGAGCAGTTCTTC
CDR3 length: 17; J gene: TRBJ2-7; D gene: TRBD2; V gene: TRBV18; clone size: once; CDR3 protein: CASSPRGLAGYSYEQYF; CDR3 DNA: TGTGCCAGCTCACCCCGGGGACTAGCGGGATACTCCTACGAGCAGTACTTC
CDR3 length: 13; J gene: TRBJ2-3; D gene: NA; V gene: TRBV5-4; clone size: NA; CDR3 protein: CASSNAGTDTQYF; CDR3 DNA: TGTGCCAGCAGCAACGCGGGCACAGATACGCAGTATTTT
CDR3 length: 18; J gene: TRBJ1-3; D gene: NA; V gene: TRBV7-6; clone size: NA; CDR3 protein: CASSLGDGRLNVGNTIYF; CDR3 DNA: TGTGCCAGCAGCTTAGGAGACGGCAGGCTGAATGTAGGAAACACCATATATTTT
CDR3 length: 14; J gene: TRBJ1-4; D gene: NA; V gene: TRBV4-1; clone size: NA; CDR3 protein: CASSQRQVNEKLFF; CDR3 DNA: TGCGCCAGCAGCCAACGACAGGTTAATGAAAAACTGTTTTTT
CDR3 length: 16; J gene: TRBJ2-1; D gene: TRBD2; V gene: TRBV11-2; clone size: NA; CDR3 protein: CASSSQLAGGANEQFF; CDR3 DNA: TGTGCCAGCAGCTCACAACTAGCGGGAGGGGCCAATGAGCAGTTCTTC
CDR3 length: 18; J gene: TRBJ2-3; D gene: TRBD2; V gene: TRBV19; clone size: NA; CDR3 protein: CASSHRGGGEGPTDTQYF; CDR3 DNA: TGTGCCAGTAGCCACAGAGGTGGGGGGGAGGGCCCCACAGATACGCAGTATTTT
CDR3 length: 15; J gene: TRBJ2-5; D gene: TRBD1; V gene: TRBV6-5; clone size: NA; CDR3 protein: CASSYSGQGWETQYF; CDR3 DNA: TGTGCCAGCAGTTACTCAGGACAGGGGTGGGAGACCCAGTACTTC
CDR3 length: 12; J gene: TRBJ1-6; D gene: NA; V gene: TRBV30; clone size: NA; CDR3 protein: CAWSQGNSPLHF; CDR3 DNA: TGTGCCTGGAGTCAGGGTAATTCACCCCTCCACTTT
CDR3 length: 14; J gene: TRBJ1-2; D gene: TRBD1; V gene: TRBV28; clone size: few; CDR3 protein: CASRWTGGAFGYTF; CDR3 DNA: TGTGCCAGCAGATGGACAGGGGGCGCATTTGGCTACACCTTC
CDR3 length: 15; J gene: TRBJ1-4; D gene: TRBD1; V gene: TRBV10-3; clone size: NA; CDR3 protein: CATRGTGGTNEKLFF; CDR3 DNA: TGTGCCACCCGGGGGACAGGGGGAACTAATGAAAAACTGTTTTTT
CDR3 length: 15; J gene: TRBJ1-2; D gene: NA; V gene: TRBV19; clone size: many; CDR3 protein: CASSRGGVIDYGYTF; CDR3 DNA: TGTGCCAGTAGTCGTGGGGGCGTAATAGACTATGGCTACACCTTC
CDR3 length: 15; J gene: TRBJ2-7; D gene: TRBD2; V gene: TRBV2; clone size: once; CDR3 protein: CASTDPGLAAYEQYF; CDR3 DNA: TGTGCCAGCACGGACCCGGGACTAGCGGCCTACGAGCAGTACTTC
CDR3 length: 16; J gene: TRBJ2-1; D gene: TRBD1; V gene: TRBV11-2; clone size: NA; CDR3 protein: CASGDRGMSSYNEQFF; CDR3 DNA: TGTGCCAGCGGGGACAGGGGGATGAGCTCCTACAATGAGCAGTTCTTC
CDR3 length: 16; J gene: TRBJ2-7; D gene: NA; V gene: TRBV5-1; clone size: NA; CDR3 protein: CASSSRQDRSSYEQYF; CDR3 DNA: TGCGCCAGCAGCTCCCGCCAGGACAGAAGCTCCTACGAGCAGTACTTC
CDR3 length: 15; J gene: TRBJ2-7; D gene: TRBD2; V gene: TRBV7-8; clone size: NA; CDR3 protein: CASRRISGGPYEQYF; CDR3 DNA: TGTGCCAGCAGACGGATTAGCGGGGGGCCATACGAGCAGTACTTC
CDR3 length: 13; J gene: TRBJ2-3; D gene: NA; V gene: TRBV25-1; clone size: NA; CDR3 protein: CASSARGTDTQYF; CDR3 DNA: TGTGCCAGCTCCGCCCGGGGCACAGATACGCAGTATTTT
CDR3 length: 13; J gene: TRBJ1-5; D gene: NA; V gene: TRBV30; clone size: NA; CDR3 protein: CAWSVKTNQPQHF; CDR3 DNA: TGTGCCTGGAGTGTAAAGACTAATCAGCCCCAGCATTTT
CDR3 length: 15; J gene: TRBJ1-3; D gene: TRBD1; V gene: TRBV27; clone size: NA; CDR3 protein: CASTETGQGRNTIYF; CDR3 DNA: TGTGCCAGCACCGAGACGGGACAGGGTAGAAACACCATATATTTT